This is a list of T cell receptor beta chains from one sample in a study of human T cells and chemical hapten exposure. MiXCR was run by TCRdb on the RACE reads, yielding one entry per CDR3 protein. Of 110,000 to 150,000 distinct CDR3 sequences listed, roughly 12% are singletons. The source material was whole blood, sampled in connection with sensitization to the hapten diphenylcyclopropenone (DPC). All receptors derive from a woman aged 50 to 60 with alopecia areata. Some clones in this sample may be carry-over from other donors' samples. Both conserved end residues are part of each CDR3. Fields, in order: CDR3 DNA, CDR3 protein, D gene, V gene, clone size, J gene. The D gene is left open where the match is weak. Some rows mark clone size as missing; the rest say once, few, many or name a class of expanded clone.

CDR3nt: TGTGCCAGCAGCTTAGCACTAGCGGGAGTAGCGTACGAGCAGTACTTC; CDR3aa: CASSLALAGVAYEQYF; d_gene: TRBD2; v_gene: TRBV7-9; abundance: many; j_gene: TRBJ2-7
CDR3nt: TGTGCCAGCAGATCAGGGGCGGTTACCGGGGAGCTGTTTTTT; CDR3aa: CASRSGAVTGELFF; d_gene: NA; v_gene: TRBV27; abundance: many; j_gene: TRBJ2-2
CDR3nt: TGTGCCTGGAGTGTGATTCTTGCCGGGGAGCTGTTTTTT; CDR3aa: CAWSVILAGELFF; d_gene: NA; v_gene: TRBV30; abundance: NA; j_gene: TRBJ2-2
CDR3nt: TGTGCCAGCAGCTTAGATCTTGGACTAGCGGCCTACAATGAGCAGTTCTTC; CDR3aa: CASSLDLGLAAYNEQFF; d_gene: TRBD2; v_gene: TRBV11-3; abundance: few; j_gene: TRBJ2-1
CDR3nt: TGTGCCAGCAGCCCCCGGGATATCTCGGCCGGGGAGCTGTTTTTT; CDR3aa: CASSPRDISAGELFF; d_gene: NA; v_gene: TRBV28; abundance: NA; j_gene: TRBJ2-2
CDR3nt: TGTGCCTGGAGTGCGCCCGGGGCAGGGTTCACCGGGGAGCTGTTTTTT; CDR3aa: CAWSAPGAGFTGELFF; d_gene: NA; v_gene: TRBV30; abundance: NA; j_gene: TRBJ2-2
CDR3nt: TGTGCCAGCAGCCCAAACACAGGGGGCGCGTCCTACGAGCAGTACTTC; CDR3aa: CASSPNTGGASYEQYF; d_gene: TRBD1; v_gene: TRBV7-6; abundance: few; j_gene: TRBJ2-7
CDR3nt: TGTGCCAGCAGTTCTGAGGGGACCCACAATCAGCCCCAGCATTTT; CDR3aa: CASSSEGTHNQPQHF; d_gene: NA; v_gene: TRBV12-3/TRBV12-4; abundance: NA; j_gene: TRBJ1-5
CDR3nt: TGTGCCTTAGCTCTTGGACAGGCGAACACCGGGGAGCTGTTTTTT; CDR3aa: CALALGQANTGELFF; d_gene: TRBD1; v_gene: TRBV30; abundance: few; j_gene: TRBJ2-2
CDR3nt: TGTGCCAGCAGTCTAACAGGGGCTCGCCAAGAGACCCAGTACTTC; CDR3aa: CASSLTGARQETQYF; d_gene: TRBD1; v_gene: TRBV6-5; abundance: few; j_gene: TRBJ2-5
CDR3nt: TGCAGTGCTAGGGCCCTAGGAGGGAGCGGCAATCAGCCCCAGCATTTT; CDR3aa: CSARALGGSGNQPQHF; d_gene: NA; v_gene: TRBV20-1; abundance: many; j_gene: TRBJ1-5
CDR3nt: TGTGCCAGCAACCCTAGGGAGGAACGGAACCAAGAGACCCAGTACTTC; CDR3aa: CASNPREERNQETQYF; d_gene: NA; v_gene: TRBV21-1; abundance: few; j_gene: TRBJ2-5
CDR3nt: TGTGCCAGCAGTTCCAGGGACGAGCAGTACTTC; CDR3aa: CASSSRDEQYF; d_gene: NA; v_gene: TRBV27; abundance: many; j_gene: TRBJ2-7
CDR3nt: TGCAGTGCTAGAGAGGGCTCCACCTCTGGAAACACCATATATTTT; CDR3aa: CSAREGSTSGNTIYF; d_gene: NA; v_gene: TRBV20-1; abundance: NA; j_gene: TRBJ1-3
CDR3nt: TGTGCCAGCAGCCAATTCGGACAGGGGGGCACTGAAGCTTTCTTT; CDR3aa: CASSQFGQGGTEAFF; d_gene: TRBD1; v_gene: TRBV14; abundance: many; j_gene: TRBJ1-1
CDR3nt: TGCAGCGTTGTGTTGGGGGCTGGGGATCAGCCCCAGCATTTT; CDR3aa: CSVVLGAGDQPQHF; d_gene: NA; v_gene: TRBV29-1; abundance: many; j_gene: TRBJ1-5
CDR3nt: TGTGCCAGCAGGCCCCTTGGGACAGGGAGGCAAGAGACCCAGTACTTC; CDR3aa: CASRPLGTGRQETQYF; d_gene: TRBD1; v_gene: TRBV6-5; abundance: NA; j_gene: TRBJ2-5
CDR3nt: TGTGCCAGCAGCGTGATAGCGGGAGAGACCCAGTACTTC; CDR3aa: CASSVIAGETQYF; d_gene: TRBD2; v_gene: TRBV9; abundance: NA; j_gene: TRBJ2-5
CDR3nt: TGCGCCAGCAGCGAGGGGACAGGGGGACCCTACGAGCAGTACTTC; CDR3aa: CASSEGTGGPYEQYF; d_gene: TRBD1; v_gene: TRBV4-1; abundance: many; j_gene: TRBJ2-7
CDR3nt: TGTGCCAGCAGCGTAGGCAGGACGGGGTACAATGAGCAGTTCTTC; CDR3aa: CASSVGRTGYNEQFF; d_gene: NA; v_gene: TRBV9; abundance: NA; j_gene: TRBJ2-1
CDR3nt: TGTGCCAGCAGCCAAGAAGGGACTGGGGCCAACGTCCTGACTTTC; CDR3aa: CASSQEGTGANVLTF; d_gene: NA; v_gene: TRBV4-2; abundance: NA; j_gene: TRBJ2-6
CDR3nt: TGTGCCAGCAGCCCTATTAGACAGAATCAGCCCCAGCATTTT; CDR3aa: CASSPIRQNQPQHF; d_gene: NA; v_gene: TRBV6-2/TRBV6-3; abundance: many; j_gene: TRBJ1-5
CDR3nt: TGTGCCAGCAGTTTACAGTTTAGCAATCAGCCCCAGCATTTT; CDR3aa: CASSLQFSNQPQHF; d_gene: NA; v_gene: TRBV12-3/TRBV12-4; abundance: few; j_gene: TRBJ1-5
CDR3nt: TGTGCCAGCAGCCCGCGGACTAGCGGTTTTACCTACGAGCAGTACTTC; CDR3aa: CASSPRTSGFTYEQYF; d_gene: TRBD2; v_gene: TRBV7-2; abundance: once; j_gene: TRBJ2-7
CDR3nt: TGTGCCAGCAGCCCCCAGAGGATAGCGGGACCCACCCAGTACTTC; CDR3aa: CASSPQRIAGPTQYF; d_gene: TRBD2; v_gene: TRBV9; abundance: many; j_gene: TRBJ2-5
CDR3nt: TGTGCCAGCAGCGCTCCCGGGACAGAGGCCTACGAGCAGTACTTC; CDR3aa: CASSAPGTEAYEQYF; d_gene: TRBD1; v_gene: TRBV3-1; abundance: NA; j_gene: TRBJ2-7
CDR3nt: TGTGCCAGCAGCTCCCGGACAGCGGTGGCCGGGGAGCTGTTTTTT; CDR3aa: CASSSRTAVAGELFF; d_gene: NA; v_gene: TRBV5-4; abundance: NA; j_gene: TRBJ2-2
CDR3nt: TGTGCCAGCAGCTTGGCAGGGGGTCGGAATGAGCAGTTCTTC; CDR3aa: CASSLAGGRNEQFF; d_gene: TRBD1; v_gene: TRBV5-4; abundance: NA; j_gene: TRBJ2-1
CDR3nt: TGTGCCAGCAGCCCCCGCGGGGACAGGGACCCTGGGGCCAACGTCCTGACTTTC; CDR3aa: CASSPRGDRDPGANVLTF; d_gene: NA; v_gene: TRBV21-1; abundance: few; j_gene: TRBJ2-6
CDR3nt: TGCGCCAGCAGCTTGCCGACTAGCGGGGGTCCTTTTTACAATGAGCAGTTCTTC; CDR3aa: CASSLPTSGGPFYNEQFF; d_gene: TRBD2; v_gene: TRBV5-1; abundance: once; j_gene: TRBJ2-1
CDR3nt: TGTGCCAGCAGGCCTCGGGGGGGCTCTGGGGCCAACGTCCTGACTTTC; CDR3aa: CASRPRGGSGANVLTF; d_gene: TRBD2; v_gene: TRBV12-3/TRBV12-4; abundance: NA; j_gene: TRBJ2-6
CDR3nt: TGTGCCAGCTCACCCACTAGTAGAGACGAGCAGTACTTC; CDR3aa: CASSPTSRDEQYF; d_gene: NA; v_gene: TRBV18; abundance: many; j_gene: TRBJ2-7
CDR3nt: TGTGCCAGCAGTTTTCCGGCGGGCCCTAGCACAGATACGCAGTATTTT; CDR3aa: CASSFPAGPSTDTQYF; d_gene: NA; v_gene: TRBV12-3/TRBV12-4; abundance: few; j_gene: TRBJ2-3
CDR3nt: TGTGCCAGCAGCAACAGGGGGGGTGAAAAACTGTTTTTT; CDR3aa: CASSNRGGEKLFF; d_gene: TRBD1; v_gene: TRBV27; abundance: NA; j_gene: TRBJ1-4
CDR3nt: TGTGCCAGCAGTTCAGCAGGGTATAATTCACCCCTCCACTTT; CDR3aa: CASSSAGYNSPLHF; d_gene: NA; v_gene: TRBV25-1; abundance: many; j_gene: TRBJ1-6
CDR3nt: TGTGCCAGCAGCTCGACAGGGCAATATCTCCAAGAGACCCAGTACTTC; CDR3aa: CASSSTGQYLQETQYF; d_gene: TRBD1; v_gene: TRBV13; abundance: NA; j_gene: TRBJ2-5
CDR3nt: TGTGCCAGCAGTCAACAGGGGGCGGCGGGCAATCAGCCCCAGCATTTT; CDR3aa: CASSQQGAAGNQPQHF; d_gene: TRBD1; v_gene: TRBV6-2/TRBV6-3; abundance: NA; j_gene: TRBJ1-5
CDR3nt: TGCAGCGTCAAGACAGGGCGAGGAACTGAAGCTTTCTTT; CDR3aa: CSVKTGRGTEAFF; d_gene: TRBD1; v_gene: TRBV29-1; abundance: NA; j_gene: TRBJ1-1
CDR3nt: TGTGCCAGCAGCTTGGGGGGGCTCATGAACACTGAAGCTTTCTTT; CDR3aa: CASSLGGLMNTEAFF; d_gene: NA; v_gene: TRBV7-9; abundance: few; j_gene: TRBJ1-1
CDR3nt: TGTGCCAGCAGTTTGGTCGGGCGGAGCTCCTACGAGCAGTACTTC; CDR3aa: CASSLVGRSSYEQYF; d_gene: NA; v_gene: TRBV27; abundance: NA; j_gene: TRBJ2-7
CDR3nt: TGTGCCTGGAGCTCTAGATTTAACCTACTAGCGGGAGCAATCGGGGATGAGCAGTTCTTC; CDR3aa: CAWSSRFNLLAGAIGDEQFF; d_gene: TRBD2; v_gene: TRBV30; abundance: many; j_gene: TRBJ2-1
CDR3nt: TGTGCCAGCAGTTTCCAGGGGGCAGGGGCCTACGAGCAGTACTTC; CDR3aa: CASSFQGAGAYEQYF; d_gene: TRBD1; v_gene: TRBV27; abundance: few; j_gene: TRBJ2-7
CDR3nt: TGTGTCAGCAGCTCCGGGACTCCGACCGGGGAGCTGTTTTTT; CDR3aa: CVSSSGTPTGELFF; d_gene: NA; v_gene: TRBV3-1; abundance: NA; j_gene: TRBJ2-2
CDR3nt: TGCAGTGCTAGAGATTCGTTAGACCACCCCCAAGAGACCCAGTACTTC; CDR3aa: CSARDSLDHPQETQYF; d_gene: NA; v_gene: TRBV20-1; abundance: few; j_gene: TRBJ2-5
CDR3nt: TGTGCCAGCAGCCGCGGACAGGGATGGGAAAAACTGTTTTTT; CDR3aa: CASSRGQGWEKLFF; d_gene: TRBD1; v_gene: TRBV12-3/TRBV12-4; abundance: few; j_gene: TRBJ1-4
CDR3nt: TGTGCCAGCAGCGTAGCAGCAGATACGCAGTATTTT; CDR3aa: CASSVAADTQYF; d_gene: NA; v_gene: TRBV9; abundance: many; j_gene: TRBJ2-3
CDR3nt: TGTGCCAGCTCACCACTTGGAGAGACCCAGTACTTC; CDR3aa: CASSPLGETQYF; d_gene: NA; v_gene: TRBV18; abundance: NA; j_gene: TRBJ2-5
CDR3nt: TGTGCCAGCAGACAGGGCCCGAATGAGCAGTTCTTC; CDR3aa: CASRQGPNEQFF; d_gene: NA; v_gene: TRBV11-2; abundance: NA; j_gene: TRBJ2-1
CDR3nt: TGTGCCAGCAGCGGTGGCGGGAGGGCAACGAAGTACGAGCAGTACTTC; CDR3aa: CASSGGGRATKYEQYF; d_gene: TRBD2; v_gene: TRBV7-9; abundance: few; j_gene: TRBJ2-7
CDR3nt: TGTGCCAGCAGCTCACTAGCGGGAGTGAGTGGGGCCAACGTCCTGACTTTC; CDR3aa: CASSSLAGVSGANVLTF; d_gene: TRBD2; v_gene: TRBV5-6; abundance: few; j_gene: TRBJ2-6
CDR3nt: TGTGCCAGCAGTAGGGGGCTAGCGGAGGGGAATGAGCAGTTCTTC; CDR3aa: CASSRGLAEGNEQFF; d_gene: NA; v_gene: TRBV25-1; abundance: many; j_gene: TRBJ2-1
CDR3nt: TGTGCCAGCAGCTTATCTAAGGATGCCTATGGCTACACCTTC; CDR3aa: CASSLSKDAYGYTF; d_gene: NA; v_gene: TRBV7-2; abundance: NA; j_gene: TRBJ1-2
CDR3nt: TGCAGTGCGGGGAAAAACTCCTACGAGCAGTACTTC; CDR3aa: CSAGKNSYEQYF; d_gene: NA; v_gene: TRBV20-1; abundance: NA; j_gene: TRBJ2-7
CDR3nt: TGTGCCAGCAGCTTAGCGCTGTCTAGCGGGAGGGTCTCCTACGAGCAGTACTTC; CDR3aa: CASSLALSSGRVSYEQYF; d_gene: TRBD2; v_gene: TRBV7-8; abundance: few; j_gene: TRBJ2-7
CDR3nt: TGTGCCAGCAGTCGGCCCCAAACTTCAGCTGGAAACACCATATATTTT; CDR3aa: CASSRPQTSAGNTIYF; d_gene: NA; v_gene: TRBV12-3/TRBV12-4; abundance: few; j_gene: TRBJ1-3
CDR3nt: TGTGCCAGCAGCCCAGGACTAGCGGAATACGAGCAGTACTTC; CDR3aa: CASSPGLAEYEQYF; d_gene: TRBD2; v_gene: TRBV12-3/TRBV12-4; abundance: few; j_gene: TRBJ2-7
CDR3nt: TGCAGTGCTAGCACAAGGACTGGGATCCAAGAGACCCAGTACTTC; CDR3aa: CSASTRTGIQETQYF; d_gene: NA; v_gene: TRBV20-1; abundance: few; j_gene: TRBJ2-5
CDR3nt: TGCGCCAGCAGCCCCTATGAGGGGCTGAACTATGGCTACACCTTC; CDR3aa: CASSPYEGLNYGYTF; d_gene: NA; v_gene: TRBV4-3; abundance: NA; j_gene: TRBJ1-2
CDR3nt: TGTGCCAGCAGCGTAGATGAGCGAAAAGGAGATACGCAGTATTTT; CDR3aa: CASSVDERKGDTQYF; d_gene: NA; v_gene: TRBV9; abundance: few; j_gene: TRBJ2-3
CDR3nt: TGCAGCGGCCTAAACAATGAGCAGTTCTTC; CDR3aa: CSGLNNEQFF; d_gene: NA; v_gene: TRBV29-1; abundance: NA; j_gene: TRBJ2-1